The sequence of this T cell receptor (beta chain) was determined in a study of shared clonotypes between healthy human individuals. Study as a whole: A couple of female and three male donors aged 18 to 49 were enrolled.

Only in-frame clones appear in the TCRdb table, and some are missing; sequencing was by immunoSEQ multiplex PCR. Here the sample spans 520,000 or so clones, 79% being singletons. The germline V gene has CDR1 SGHTA and CDR2 FQGTGA. This CDR3 has 14 residues. The trim removed 5 bases at V and 1 base at J, leaving 2 bases unmatched. Genomic DNA for unsorted samples, which was extracted with the QIAamp DNA Blood Mini kit, came from about 90 million PBMCs. This TCR derives from a woman aged 40 to 50 in good health. Some clones in this sample may be carry-over from other donors' samples. Material: PBMCs. The rearrangement uses TRBV7-3 and TRBJ2-1; 7 nucleotides align to TRBD2. CDR3 DNA sequence: TGTGCCAGCAGCCAAGCGGGATCCTACAATGAGCAGTTCTTC. This translates into CASSQAGSYNEQFF. Supplemented by reference TRBV7-3 and TRBJ2-1, the full variable domain reads GAGVSQTPSNKVTEKGKYVELRCDPISGHTALYWYRQSLGQGPEFLIYFQGTGAADDSGLPNDRFFAVRPEGSVSTLKIQRTERGDSAVYLCASSQAGSYNEQFFGPGTRLTVL.